One sample yielded the 30 T cell receptor beta chains listed below, sequenced in a study of blood T cells in healthy people across ages. Primers used in a second PCR of roughly 6 to 11 cycles were a sample-barcoded 5' primer and a J-beta primer mix. MiXCR was run by TCRdb on the 5' RACE reads, yielding one entry per CDR3 protein. The sample gives roughly 1,300,000 distinct CDR3 sequences, 45% to 70% of which show up once; approximately 7% is in the top ten. The sequenced sample consisted of blood. All receptors derive from a man younger than 35 in good health.

Turning to this clonotype: At one end the junction does not follow the germline gene, possibly because of a read error. The chain recombines TRBV7-7 with TRBJ2-1; 12 nucleotides match TRBD2. CDR1 and CDR2 from the germline V gene are SSHAT and FNYEAQ (reference sequence). The CDR3 covers 15 residues. Written as DNA, the CDR3 is TGTGCTAGCAGCCAAACTAGCGGGGGGATGAATGAGCAGTTCTTC. This encodes CASSQTSGGMNEQFF.

The sample holds a few counts of this clonotype. The chain employs TRBV24-1 and TRBJ2-3; D possibly matches TRBD1 or TRBD2 (5 bases each). CDR3 size: 13 residues. Germline V gene sequence: CDR1 KGHDR, CDR2 SFDVKD. V was trimmed by 6 bases and J by 4 bases, leaving 10 bases between them. The CDR3 protein is CATSTQGADTQYF. For the CDR3, the DNA is TGTGCCACCAGTACTCAGGGAGCAGATACGCAGTATTTT.

The genes are TRBV28 and TRBJ2-5; D gene ambiguous. Germline V CDR1 and CDR2: MDHEN, SYDVKM. This CDR3 has 14 residues. Between the trimmed V and J ends, which lost 2 bases and 1 base, there was a span of 8 bases. CDR3 sequence reads: CASSLAQIQETQYF. The CDR3 DNA sequence: TGTGCCAGCAGTTTAGCACAGATCCAAGAGACCCAGTACTTC.

This chain connects TRBV28 to TRBJ2-3; D tentatively fits TRBD1 or TRBD2 (6 bases each). V was cut by 7 bases and J by 5 bases, with 25 bases left in between. The CDR3 is made up of 17 amino acids. The germline V gene has CDR1 MDHEN and CDR2 SYDVKM. The CDR3 protein is CASTNPGGPGGRDTQYF. The CDR3 bases are TGTGCCAGCACCAATCCTGGGGGTCCCGGGGGCAGAGATACGCAGTATTTT.

The chain carries TRBV2 and TRBJ1-2, with a tentative D call TRBD1 (5 bases). With 0 bases removed from V and 2 bases from J, the gap between germline ends came to 10 bases. Germline CDR1 and CDR2: SNHLY and FYNNEI. This CDR3 is 15 amino acids long. CDR3 region: CASSEAPGQNYGYTF. CDR3 sequence (DNA): TGTGCCAGCAGTGAAGCACCAGGGCAGAACTATGGCTACACCTTC.

V gene TRBV25-1 combines with J gene TRBJ2-2, with 13 bases fitting TRBD2. This CDR3 contains 17 residues. Per germline, CDR1 MGHDK and CDR2 SYGVNS. J gave up 6 bases and V 3 bases, and 7 bases lay outside the gene matches. CDR3 nucleotides: TGTGCCAGCAGTGATCAACTAGCGGGGGGGCCCCCCGGGGAGCTGTTTTTT. It specifies CASSDQLAGGPPGELFF.

The chain uses TRBV20-1 and TRBJ2-2, with D hard to call. The CDR3 loop spans 15 amino acids. V was pared by 1 base and J by 0 bases, with 9 bases between. CDR1 and CDR2 (germline): DFQATT, SNEGSKA (reference sequence). The CDR3 DNA is TGCAGTGCTAGAGCTACGGTCGCGAACACCGGGGAGCTGTTTTTT. This encodes CSARATVANTGELFF.

The chain joins TRBV6-5 to TRBJ2-7; TRBD1 might be the D (6 bases). CDR1 is MNHEY, CDR2 SVGAGI, per germline. V was trimmed by 5 bases and J by 2 bases, leaving 16 bases between them. The CDR3 covers 15 residues. The CDR3 loop is CASSTSGADPYEQYF. CDR3 DNA: TGTGCCAGCAGTACCTCAGGGGCTGATCCCTACGAGCAGTACTTC.

The chain has TRBV12-3 or TRBV12-4 and TRBJ2-7; D gene unclear. The CDR3 totals 14 residues. Trimming pared 6 bases from V and 2 bases from J, leaving 14 bases between. CDR3 region: CASSPPRVPYEQYF. CDR3 nucleotide sequence: TGTGCCAGCAGCCCCCCACGGGTTCCCTACGAGCAGTACTTC.

V is TRBV7-9 and J is TRBJ1-2; D might be TRBD1 (5 bases). The CDR3 has 17 amino acids. In germline, CDR1 is SEHNR, CDR2 FQNEAQ (reference sequence). V was clipped by 0 bases and J by 5 bases, with 19 bases between them. In DNA, the CDR3 is TGTGCCAGCAGCTTAGCCCGGGGGACCCGACTAGGGTATGGCTACACCTTC. It is translated as CASSLARGTRLGYGYTF.

The CDR3 sequence: CSAYDPGDQQYF. Here the CDR3 DNA reads TGCAGTGCTTACGACCCAGGGGATCAACAGTACTTC. The rearrangement joins TRBV20-1 to TRBJ2-7; TRBD1 might be the D (6 bases). The V end was cut by 5 bases, the J end by 10 bases, with 18 bases between. Per the germline V gene, CDR1 is DFQATT and CDR2 is SNEGSKA (reference sequence). This CDR3 has 12 residues.

The chain recombines TRBV9 with TRBJ1-1; 8 bases are a match to TRBD1. J was trimmed by 1 base and V by 4 bases; bases with no gene match: 12. This CDR3 is built from 17 residues. CDR1 is SGDLS, CDR2 YYNGEE, per germline. The CDR3 here is CASSPKGQALRNTEAFF. In DNA form, the CDR3 reads TGTGCCAGCAGCCCAAAGGGACAGGCGCTAAGGAACACTGAAGCTTTCTTT.

Points on this clonotype: A junction end diverges from the germline sequence, so it may reflect a read error. V is TRBV13 and J is TRBJ1-6; D is unclear. This CDR3 region has 14 residues. Germline V gene data show CDR1 as PRHDT and CDR2 as FYEKMQ (reference sequence). CDR3 residues: CASSLIHGNSSLHF. The CDR3 DNA follows: TGTGCCAGCAGCTTAATCCATGGTAATTCATCCCTCCACTTT.

The gene calls are TRBV2 and TRBJ2-3; 9 bases match TRBD2. This CDR3 is 17 amino acids long. Per the germline V gene, CDR1 is SNHLY and CDR2 is FYNNEI. Trimming removed 2 bases from V and 0 bases from J; junction bases left unmatched: 6. This CDR3 is CASSEWVAGVSTDTQYF. The DNA for the CDR3 is TGTGCCAGCAGTGAATGGGTAGCGGGGGTGAGCACAGATACGCAGTATTTT.

This clonotype was seen only a few times. J is TRBJ1-2 and V is TRBV7-9; 8 positions agree with TRBD1. V lost 5 bases and J lost 2; bases outside the gene matches: 13. There are 17 residues in the CDR3. CDR1 is SEHNR, CDR2 FQNEAQ, per germline (reference sequence). CDR3 residues: CASSANFPGGANYGYTF. The CDR3 DNA is TGTGCCAGCAGCGCAAACTTTCCAGGGGGCGCAAACTATGGCTACACCTTC.

This clonotype was detected only once. V usage is TRBV29-1 and J usage is TRBJ2-1; possible D gene TRBD1, 6 bases. In germline, CDR1 is SQVTM, CDR2 ANQGSEA. This CDR3 has 13 amino acids. V was shortened by 7 bases and J by 2 bases, with 12 bases between the two germline ends. CDR3 DNA sequence: TGCAGCGGTACAGGGCGGGCCTACAATGAGCAGTTCTTC. This gives the protein CSGTGRAYNEQFF.

V gene TRBV12-3 or TRBV12-4 combines with J gene TRBJ2-1; D might be TRBD1 (6 bases). The CDR3 sequence is 14 residues long. The germline V and J ends were trimmed by 5 bases and 6 bases, with 14 bases remaining between them. Here the CDR3 DNA reads TGTGCCAGCAGTCCATACAGGGCTGGCAATGAGCAGTTCTTC. Translation: CASSPYRAGNEQFF.

The V gene is TRBV11-2, the J gene TRBJ2-1, with TRBD1 matching 9 bases. This CDR3 has 14 residues. Germline CDR1 is SGHAT and CDR2 is FQNNGV. Losses at the gene ends were 4 bases for V and 10 bases for J; bases not matched to a gene: 8. CDR3 sequence: CASSSPGTGREQFF. The CDR3 DNA sequence: TGTGCCAGCAGCTCGCCAGGGACAGGGAGGGAGCAGTTCTTC.

The J gene is TRBJ1-6, the V gene TRBV15, with unresolved D. CDR1 is LNHNV, CDR2 YYDKDF, per germline (reference sequence). The CDR3 runs to 13 residues. Trimming took 3 bases from V and 6 from J, leaving 6 bases between them. The CDR3 protein is CATSRGSNSPLHF. For the CDR3, the DNA is TGTGCCACCAGCAGGGGCAGTAATTCACCCCTCCACTTT. The whole variable domain, remainder taken from reference TRBV15 and TRBJ1-6, is DAMVIQNPRYQVTQFGKPVTLSCSQTLNHNVMYWYQQKSSQAPKLLFHYYDKDFNNEADTPDNFQSRRPNTSFCFLDIRSPGLGDTAMYLCATSRGSNSPLHFGNGTRLTVT.

The chain's CDR3 is CASSLVPRPSVTYEQYF. The CDR3 coding sequence is TGTGCCAGCAGCTTAGTTCCGAGGCCTAGCGTAACCTACGAGCAGTACTTC. The chain uses TRBV7-2 and TRBJ2-4; D might be TRBD2 (6 bases). TRBJ2-7 matches the DNA end more closely, so the J call is doubtful. CDR3 size: 17 residues. Germline-derived CDR1 and CDR2 are SGHTA and FQGNSA.

The V gene is TRBV7-9, the J gene TRBJ2-7, with TRBD1 identical over 7 bases. Germline CDR1 reads SEHNR; CDR2 reads FQNEAQ (reference sequence). The J segment lost 4 bases and the V segment lost 4 bases, leaving 7 bases of the junction unmatched. The CDR3 runs 14 residues. The CDR3, as DNA: TGTGCCAGCAGCTACGGACAGGTTCGATACGAGCAGTACTTC. It is translated as CASSYGQVRYEQYF.

The V gene is TRBV4-1, the J gene TRBJ1-2; D is uncertain. Between the trimmed V and J ends, which lost 2 bases and 1 base, there was a span of 11 bases. Per germline, CDR1 MGHRA and CDR2 YSYEKL. This CDR3 has 15 residues. CDR3 amino acids: CASSQSETDNYGYTF. In nucleotides, the CDR3 is TGCGCCAGCAGCCAATCAGAGACGGATAACTATGGCTACACCTTC.

This sequence joins TRBV4-2 and TRBJ2-7; 7 bases align to TRBD1. V trimming: 1 base; J trimming: 3 bases; junction bases outside the gene matches: 6. Germline V gives CDR1 LGHNA, CDR2 YNFKEQ. This CDR3 spans 15 amino acids. The CDR3 here is CASSQGRDRYYEQYF. The DNA for the CDR3 is TGTGCCAGCAGCCAAGGCCGGGACAGATACTACGAGCAGTACTTC.

The CDR3: CAISRDRPSSDTQYF. The DNA of the CDR3 is TGCGCCATCAGCCGGGACAGGCCCTCATCGGATACGCAGTATTTT. The chain joins TRBV10-1 to TRBJ2-3; 8 bases agree with TRBD1. Germline V CDR1 and CDR2: WNHNN, SYGVQD (reference sequence). CDR3 size: 15 residues. V shed 10 bases, J shed 6 bases, and the junction held 15 bases outside the gene matches.

The genes are TRBV7-9 and TRBJ1-1; 9 bases map to TRBD1. After removal of 0 bases from V and 1 base from J, the junction contained 6 bases not matched to a gene. The CDR3 has 17 amino acids. The germline V gene encodes CDR1 SEHNR and CDR2 FQNEAQ (reference sequence). The CDR3: CASSLAGQGAANTEAFF. The CDR3, as DNA: TGTGCCAGCAGCTTAGCGGGACAGGGCGCGGCGAACACTGAAGCTTTCTTT.

A note on this clonotype: At one boundary the junction diverges from the germline segment, which might be a read error. The chain links TRBV7-9 to TRBJ2-1; 10 positions match TRBD2. Germline CDR1 and CDR2: SEHNR and FQNEAQ (reference sequence). CDR3 size: 19 residues. Written as DNA, the CDR3 is TGTTCCAGCAGCTTGTCCCCAGGAACTAGCGGGACGTCCTACAATGAGCAGTTCTTC. The encoded protein is CSSSLSPGTSGTSYNEQFF.

The chain links TRBV29-1 to TRBJ1-2; no clear D. The CDR3 loop spans 12 amino acids. Germline CDR1 SQVTM, CDR2 ANQGSEA. Deletions cut 6 bases from V and 8 bases from J, with 16 bases between. For the CDR3, the DNA is TGCAGCGTGGCCCTGGCGGGAGGCGGCTACACCTTC. Translating gives CSVALAGGGYTF.

The chain combines TRBV6-2 or TRBV6-3 with TRBJ2-7; D is unresolved. Per germline, CDR1 MNHEY and CDR2 SVGEGT. V gave up 5 bases and J gave up 2 bases, with 13 bases separating them. This CDR3 contains 14 residues. DNA for the CDR3: TGTGCCAGCAGTAATCCTCAGTTGGCCTACGAGCAGTACTTC. As protein: CASSNPQLAYEQYF.

The V call is TRBV4-1, the J call TRBJ1-4, with 10 positions matching TRBD1. Germline V lookup: CDR1 MGHRA, CDR2 YSYEKL. This CDR3 has 15 amino acids. Unmatched junction bases numbered 8, after V lost 6 bases and J lost 7 bases. CDR3 sequence: CASRYTRDRGEKLFF. In nucleotides, the CDR3 is TGCGCCAGCAGGTACACCCGGGACAGGGGTGAAAAACTGTTTTTT.

The chain couples TRBV11-2 to TRBJ2-7, with TRBD1 matching over 9 bases. Germline V CDR1 and CDR2: SGHAT, FQNNGV. This CDR3 is 16 amino acids long. V dropped 4 bases and J dropped 1; count of bases not matched to a gene: 8. The chain's CDR3 is CASSSEGDRESYEQYF. The CDR3 region has the DNA TGTGCCAGCAGCTCAGAAGGGGACAGGGAATCCTACGAGCAGTACTTC.